The subject of this entry is one T cell receptor beta chain. Its antigen is unknown. Base qualities are not provided; no much larger clone lies one nucleotide away. TCRbeta CDR3 regions were amplified from genomic DNA using the immunoSEQ Assay, a bias-controlled multiplex PCR. Concerning the study's data processing: The number of nucleated cells in each sample was estimated by amplification of reference gene primers within the assay. To quantify the absolute abundance of each unique TCRbeta CDR3 rearrangement, sequence reads were collapsed and filtered. For each sample, productive Simpson clonality was calculated by taking the square root of Simpson's diversity index across productive rearrangements. This immuneACCESS table, as held by TCRdb, lists in-frame sequences with V and J called but not all clones. Of the missing ones, under half trace to an unresolved V gene in checked studies; the others have no known cause. That table gives V, J and clone size, and the DNA gave D and trimming. The sample table contains 150,000 to 200,000 clones; only one count was recorded for around 87% of them. The top ten clonotypes cover 2.5% of the sample.

One collaborating source in Seattle enrolled patients while the patients were actively infected and followed the patients over time throughout the course of disease. Whole blood was collected in K2EDTA tubes by collaborating institutions according to the institutions' own protocols. For TCRbeta analysis, collaborator samples were shipped as frozen whole blood, as isolated PBMCs, or as DNA extracted from either sample type. The sample originates from a study of blood T cell repertoires in COVID-19 (dated by TCRdb to 2019 to 2021). Some background on the complete study: Samples covering the acute and convalescent phases of COVID-19 were provided by collaborators in the United States, Italy and Spain. Where HLA class I and class II types were available, the types were taken from metadata supplied by the sample provider, not from assay-based typing. The sample metadata nearly always contained a de-identified subject ID, COVID-19 status, age in years and sex. Deeply sampled blood TCRbeta repertoires from subjects exposed to, actively infected with, or recovered from COVID-19 were included in the dataset. The repertoires were released in a freely available public database intended as a resource for research on the immune response to SARS-CoV-2. The material from the prospective study consisted of cDNA or gDNA derived from T cells, B-cell-depleted T cells, or PBMCs. The samples were drawn from the first 160 participants of the ongoing ImmuneRACE study and from some 1,300 subjects provided by 6 global collaborators. The full study reports these points: The amount of clinical and demographic metadata varied by source and participant and was provided uncurated.

Relative to germline, V is 4 bases shorter and J is 5 bases shorter, with 17 bases between their ends. The CDR3 measures 16 amino acids from cysteine to phenylalanine. Of the read, only the CDR3 DNA is kept; its 48 bases are in frame from base 1. The germline V gene (reference sequence) gives CDR1 as LGHDT and CDR2 as YNNKEL. The sequence is built from TRBV3-1 (or the pseudogene TRBV3-2) and TRBJ2-2; TRBD2 is possibly the D segment (5 matching bases). Sequenced material: peripheral blood. The source is a woman aged 80 or over with COVID-19, enrolled during active disease. The sequenced DNA is TGTGCCAGCAGCCTCGAAAGGACGGGATGGACCGGGGAGCTGTTTTTT. Translated, this is CASSLERTGWTGELFF.